Below, 19 T cell receptor beta chains from the same sample are listed, as sequenced in a study of early T cells in non-severe SARS-CoV-2 infection. TCRdb passed the 5' RACE reads through MiXCR, listing each CDR3 protein once. Of roughly 60,000 distinct CDR3 sequences listed, approximately 12% are singletons. Sequenced input: whole blood. The receptor source for this set is an adult who was a healthcare worker with PCR-confirmed SARS-CoV-2 infection or an uninfected control (not recorded which).

This clonotype came up a few times. The chain combines TRBV5-4 with TRBJ2-2; D is ambiguous. This CDR3 has 17 residues. The germline V gene has CDR1 SGHNT and CDR2 YYREEE (reference sequence). V was clipped by 0 bases and J by 1 base, with 13 bases between them. The chain's CDR3 is CASSLASVGRNTGELFF. Written as DNA, the CDR3 is TGTGCCAGCAGCTTGGCTTCCGTAGGACGGAACACCGGGGAGCTGTTTTTT.

This clonotype was observed many times. This chain links TRBV7-9 with TRBJ2-1, with TRBD1 matching over 8 bases. The CDR3 consists of 15 residues. The V segment lost 3 bases and the J segment 7 bases; nucleotides outside the gene matches: 8. The germline V gene has CDR1 SEHNR and CDR2 FQNEAQ (reference sequence). The CDR3 is CASSFPLGQGNEQFF. Written as DNA, the CDR3 is TGTGCCAGCAGCTTTCCCCTAGGACAGGGTAATGAGCAGTTCTTC.

This clonotype was seen repeatedly, ten times or more. J is TRBJ1-2 and V is TRBV12-3 or TRBV12-4; unclear D gene. The CDR3 is made up of 14 amino acids. V was clipped by 5 bases and J by 5 bases, with 15 bases between them. This CDR3 is CASSLRGRLYGYTF. Written as DNA, the CDR3 is TGTGCCAGCAGTCTAAGAGGCAGGTTATATGGCTACACCTTC.

This clonotype has ten or more counts. The chain is built from TRBV9 and TRBJ1-4, with a weak D call TRBD1 (6 bases). CDR1 is SGDLS and CDR2 is YYNGEE in the germline V gene. The CDR3 sequence is 14 residues long. V gave up 0 bases and J gave up 4 bases, with 7 bases separating them. Written as DNA, the CDR3 is TGTGCCAGCAGCGTAGAAGGGGGTAATGAAAAACTGTTTTTT. Amino acids: CASSVEGGNEKLFF.

This clonotype appeared many times. V usage is TRBV11-2 and J usage is TRBJ1-3; D is unresolved. Germline values: CDR1 SGHAT, CDR2 FQNNGV. Trimming removed 5 bases at V and 0 bases at J, with 14 bases between. This CDR3 contains 16 residues. As DNA, the CDR3 is TGTGCCAGCAGCCCCTATCCCCGAAGCTCTGGAAACACCATATATTTT. Protein sequence: CASSPYPRSSGNTIYF.

A few counts support this clonotype. This chain uses TRBV6-5 with TRBJ2-3; TRBD1 is a possible D gene (5 bases). The V gene lost 0 bases and the J gene lost 6 bases, with 16 bases spanning the gap. Germline V gives CDR1 MNHEY, CDR2 SVGAGI. There are 16 residues in the CDR3. DNA for the CDR3: TGTGCCAGCAGTTACTCGATCCAGGGCGCAGACGATACGCAGTATTTT. It is translated as CASSYSIQGADDTQYF.

This clonotype was counted at least ten times. The rearrangement uses TRBV7-9 and TRBJ2-1; 14 positions agree with TRBD2. V lost 1 base and J lost 9; bases outside the gene matches: 8. The V gene's germline CDR1 is SEHNR and CDR2 FQNEAQ (reference sequence). The CDR3 is 17 amino acids. CDR3 sequence (DNA): TGTGCCAGCAGCTTAGGGGTTGGGACTAGCGGGAGCGTTGAGCAGTTCTTC. Translation gives CASSLGVGTSGSVEQFF.

The chain employs TRBV21-1 and TRBJ2-6; the table gives TRBD1 as D, unverified against the DNA. TRBV21-1 is recorded as a pseudogene. CDR3 length equals 18 residues. The CDR3: CASSFLRGERAGANVLTF. CDR3 sequence (DNA): TGTGCCAGCAGCTTCCTGAGAGGGGAGAGAGCTGGGGCCAACGTCCTGACTTTC.

The CDR3 sequence is CASSKDSNTEAFF. CDR3 DNA sequence: TGTGCCAGCAGCAAGGACAGCAACACTGAAGCTTTCTTT. The chain recombines TRBV12-3 or TRBV12-4 with TRBJ1-1, with a weak D call TRBD1 (6 bases). The CDR3 is 13 amino acids. Trimming left V 6 bases short and J 2 bases short, with 10 bases between.

There are a few counts of this clonotype. V usage is TRBV30 and J usage is TRBJ1-5, with a tentative D call TRBD1 (5 bases). Trimming shortened V by 2 bases and J by 9 bases, and 17 bases separated the two germline ends. The length of the CDR3 is 14 residues. Germline CDR1 GTSNPN, CDR2 SVGIG (reference sequence). The CDR3 is CAWSIAGGFRPQHF. The CDR3 DNA reads as TGTGCCTGGAGTATAGCCGGGGGTTTTCGGCCCCAGCATTTT.

This clonotype was seen a handful of times. The J gene is TRBJ2-2, the V gene TRBV5-4, with TRBD2 matching over 7 bases. The germline CDR1 and CDR2 sequences are SGHNT and YYREEE (reference sequence). V shed 4 bases and J 3 bases; nucleotides not matched to a gene: 6. The CDR3 spans 15 residues. CDR3 sequence reads: CASSTGLTYTGELFF. CDR3 in DNA: TGTGCCAGCAGCACGGGACTAACTTACACCGGGGAGCTGTTTTTT.

The rearrangement joins TRBV27 to TRBJ1-5, with 8 positions matching TRBD1. From germline, CDR1 is MNHEY and CDR2 SMNVEV (reference sequence). This CDR3 has 15 residues. J lost 7 bases, V lost 4 bases, and 9 bases had no gene match. The CDR3 nucleotides read TGTGCCAGCAGTTCCAATCAGGGGGCAGGACAGCCCCAGCATTTT. Its translation: CASSSNQGAGQPQHF.

The chain links TRBV28 to TRBJ1-4; D is unresolved. The CDR3 runs 11 residues. Germline V gene lookup returns CDR1 MDHEN and CDR2 SYDVKM. V lost 5 bases and J 7 bases, leaving 5 bases between the germline ends. The DNA of the CDR3 is TGTGCCAGCAGTGCCAGTGAAAAACTGTTTTTT. It codes for CASSASEKLFF.

This chain links TRBV29-1 with TRBJ2-3; D is perhaps TRBD1 or TRBD2 (5 bases each). Germline CDR1 reads SQVTM; CDR2 reads ANQGSEA. CDR3 length: 14 amino acids. V shed 5 bases and J shed 5 bases, with 17 bases lying between them. The DNA for the CDR3 is TGCAGCGTTCATCTCTCGGGGCGCATAGATACGCAGTATTTT. Protein product: CSVHLSGRIDTQYF.

In its sample, this clonotype was seen many times. The rearrangement links TRBV19 to TRBJ2-4; 7 positions agree with TRBD1. V lost 4 bases, J lost 6 bases, and 6 bases stayed unmatched. Germline CDR1 and CDR2: LNHDA and SQIVND (reference sequence). The CDR3 sequence is 14 residues long. CDR3 sequence reads: CASSRRQGVNIQYF. CDR3 bases: TGTGCCAGTAGTAGAAGACAGGGTGTAAACATTCAGTACTTC. Filled out from reference TRBV19 and TRBJ2-4, the complete variable domain reads DGGITQSPKYLFRKEGQNVTLSCEQNLNHDAMYWYRQDPGQGLRLIYYSQIVNDFQKGDIAEGYSVSREKKESFPLTVTSAQKNPTAFYLCASSRRQGVNIQYFGAGTRLSVL.

The gene calls are TRBV7-2 and TRBJ2-2, with D possibly being TRBD1 or TRBD2 (6 bases each). CDR1 is SGHTA, CDR2 FQGNSA, per germline. V was clipped by 4 bases and J by 4 bases, with 13 bases between them. CDR3 size: 15 residues. The CDR3 coding sequence is TGTGCCAGCAGCTCCCTGGGGGGCGGCACCGGGGAGCTGTTTTTT. Translation gives CASSSLGGGTGELFF.

The V call is TRBV9, the J call TRBJ2-3; 12 bases match TRBD2. Germline values: CDR1 SGDLS, CDR2 YYNGEE. Trimming removed 0 bases from V and 1 base from J; junction bases left unmatched: 6. The CDR3 is made up of 18 amino acids. CDR3 nucleotides: TGTGCCAGCAGCGTAGAACTAGCGGGGGGTAGCCGCACAGATACGCAGTATTTT. This encodes CASSVELAGGSRTDTQYF.

This clonotype was seen at least ten times. The CDR3 nucleotides read TGTGCCAGCAGCTTGGTGGTAGGGGACAGGGGGTTAAACACTGAAGCTTTCTTT. It specifies CASSLVVGDRGLNTEAFF. The chain is built from TRBV5-6 and TRBJ1-1; 11 bases agree with TRBD1. The CDR3 contains 18 residues. The V gene end was trimmed by 0 bases and the J gene end by 2 bases; junction bases not matched to a gene: 9. Germline V gives CDR1 SGHDT, CDR2 YYEEEE.

The CDR3 coding sequence is TGTGCCAGCAGCTTGTACAGCCACTACACCTTC. This gives the protein CASSLYSHYTF. The J gene is TRBJ1-2, the V gene TRBV5-6; D not resolved. This CDR3 is 11 amino acids long. Germline assignment: CDR1 SGHDT and CDR2 YYEEEE. Trimming removed 1 base at V and 10 bases at J, with 8 bases between. Variable domain in full (rest from reference TRBV5-6 and TRBJ1-2): DAGVTQSPTHLIKTRGQQVTLRCSPKSGHDTVSWYQQALGQGPQFIFQYYEEEERQRGNFPDRFSGHQFPNYSSELNVNALLLGDSALYLCASSLYSHYTFGSGTRLTVV.